This TCR beta chain was recovered during a study of siplizumab effects on memory and regulatory T cells. Germline V gene lookup returns CDR1 LGHNT and CDR2 FRNRAP. The CDR3 is 11 amino acids. The V end lost 5 bases, the J end lost 2 bases, and 4 bases lay between the germline ends. Concerning this clone: Antigen unknown.

TCRdb keeps only in-frame clones here, not all; method: immunoSEQ multiplex PCR. Among some 120,000 clones listed, approximately 94% were seen once. Study-wide results and caveats: Sequences that were alloreactive and traceable to unstimulated CD4+ memory cells were significantly reduced by siplizumab. Treg origin accounted for an average of 68.8% of mappable alloreactive CD4+ clones with siplizumab and 25% to 30% in controls. Contribution to the alloresponse seemed major for naive T cells, which also seemed more diverse than memory cells. Naive-or-memory phenotypes were unassignable for roughly 75-96% of proliferating CD4+ or CD8+ clones.

This TCR derives from a human donor in good health. This chain uses TRBV12-5 with TRBJ2-7; D not certain. The material sequenced was non-Treg CD4+ T cells sorted from blood. The CDR3 nucleotides read TGTGCTAGTGGTGCCCCCTACGAGCAGTACTTC. Protein: CASGAPYEQYF.